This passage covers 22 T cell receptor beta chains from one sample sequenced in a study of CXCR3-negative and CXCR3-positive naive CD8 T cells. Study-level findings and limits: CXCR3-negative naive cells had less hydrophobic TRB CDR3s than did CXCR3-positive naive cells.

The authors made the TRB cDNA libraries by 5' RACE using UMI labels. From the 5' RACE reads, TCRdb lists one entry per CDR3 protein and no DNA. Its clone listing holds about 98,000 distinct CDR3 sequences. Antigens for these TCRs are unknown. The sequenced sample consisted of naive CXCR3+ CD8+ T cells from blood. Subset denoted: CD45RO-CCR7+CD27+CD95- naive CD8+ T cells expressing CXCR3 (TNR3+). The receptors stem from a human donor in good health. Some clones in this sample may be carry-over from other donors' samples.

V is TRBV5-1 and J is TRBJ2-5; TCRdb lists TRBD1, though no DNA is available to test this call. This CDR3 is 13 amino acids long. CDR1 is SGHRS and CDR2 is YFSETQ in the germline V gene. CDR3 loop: CASSSTGRQTQYF.

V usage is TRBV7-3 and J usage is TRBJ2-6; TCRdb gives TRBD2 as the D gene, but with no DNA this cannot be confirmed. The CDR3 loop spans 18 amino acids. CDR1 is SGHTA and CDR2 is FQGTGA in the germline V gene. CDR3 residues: CASSQSGGLYLGANVLTF. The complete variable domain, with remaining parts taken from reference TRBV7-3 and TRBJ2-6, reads GAGVSQTPSNKVTEKGKYVELRCDPISGHTALYWYRQSLGQGPEFLIYFQGTGAADDSGLPNDRFFAVRPEGSVSTLKIQRTERGDSAVYLCASSQSGGLYLGANVLTFGAGSRLTVL.

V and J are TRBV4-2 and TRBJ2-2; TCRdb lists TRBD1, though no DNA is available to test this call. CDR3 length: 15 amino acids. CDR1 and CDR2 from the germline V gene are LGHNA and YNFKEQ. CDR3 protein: CASSPPTANTGELFF.

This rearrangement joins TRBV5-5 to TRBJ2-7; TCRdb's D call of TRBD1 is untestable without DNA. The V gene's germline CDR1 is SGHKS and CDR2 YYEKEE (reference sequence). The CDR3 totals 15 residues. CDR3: CASSLTAAPSYEQYF.

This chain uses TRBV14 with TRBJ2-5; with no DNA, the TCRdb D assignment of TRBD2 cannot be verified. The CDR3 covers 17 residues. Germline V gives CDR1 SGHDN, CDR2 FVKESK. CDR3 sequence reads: CASSQDLLAGEQETQYF.

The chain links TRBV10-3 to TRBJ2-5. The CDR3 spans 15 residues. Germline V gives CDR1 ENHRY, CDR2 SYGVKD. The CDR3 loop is CAISESGSDQETQYF.

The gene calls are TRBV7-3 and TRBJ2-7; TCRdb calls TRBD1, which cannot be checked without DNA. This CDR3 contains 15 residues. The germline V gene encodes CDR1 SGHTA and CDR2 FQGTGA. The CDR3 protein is CASSSTGTGAYEQYF.

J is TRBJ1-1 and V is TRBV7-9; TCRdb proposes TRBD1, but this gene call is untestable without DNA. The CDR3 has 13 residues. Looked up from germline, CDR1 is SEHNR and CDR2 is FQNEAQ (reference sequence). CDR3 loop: CASSGQGPDVAFF.

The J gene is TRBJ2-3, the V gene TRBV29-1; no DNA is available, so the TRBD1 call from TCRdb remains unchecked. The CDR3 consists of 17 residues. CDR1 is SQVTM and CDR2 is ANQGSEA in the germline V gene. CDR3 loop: CSVGGRDAGTLEDTQYF.

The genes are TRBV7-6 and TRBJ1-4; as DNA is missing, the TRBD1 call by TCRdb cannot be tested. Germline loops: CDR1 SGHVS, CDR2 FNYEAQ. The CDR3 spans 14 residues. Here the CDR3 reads CASSSDRGYEKLFF. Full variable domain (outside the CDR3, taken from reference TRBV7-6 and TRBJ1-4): GAGVSQSPRYKVTKRGQDVALRCDPISGHVSLYWYRQALGQGPEFLTYFNYEAQQDKSGLPNDRFSAERPEGSISTLTIQRTEQRDSAMYRCASSSDRGYEKLFFGSGTQLSVL.

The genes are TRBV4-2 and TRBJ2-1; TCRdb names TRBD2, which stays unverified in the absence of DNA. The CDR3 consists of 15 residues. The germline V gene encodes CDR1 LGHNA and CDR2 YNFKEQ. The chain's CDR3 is CASSQEAGGPDEQFF.

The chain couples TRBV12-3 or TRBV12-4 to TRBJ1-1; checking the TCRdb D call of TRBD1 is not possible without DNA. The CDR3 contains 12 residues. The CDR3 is CASSPGQAEAFF.

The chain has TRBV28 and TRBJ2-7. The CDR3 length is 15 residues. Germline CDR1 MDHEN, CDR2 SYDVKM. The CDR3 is CASSLEVQPSYEQYF.

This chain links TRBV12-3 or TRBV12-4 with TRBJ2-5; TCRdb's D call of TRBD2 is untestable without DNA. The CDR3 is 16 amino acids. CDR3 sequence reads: CASSLALAGGQETQYF.

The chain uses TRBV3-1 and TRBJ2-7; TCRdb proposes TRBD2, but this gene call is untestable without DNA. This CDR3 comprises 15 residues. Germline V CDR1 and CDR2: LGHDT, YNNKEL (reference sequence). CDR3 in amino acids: CASSQEAGGAYEQYF.

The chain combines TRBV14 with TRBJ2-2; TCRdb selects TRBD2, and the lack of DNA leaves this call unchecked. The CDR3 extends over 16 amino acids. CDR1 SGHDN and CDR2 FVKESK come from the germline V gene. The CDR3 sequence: CASSRSAGANTGELFF.

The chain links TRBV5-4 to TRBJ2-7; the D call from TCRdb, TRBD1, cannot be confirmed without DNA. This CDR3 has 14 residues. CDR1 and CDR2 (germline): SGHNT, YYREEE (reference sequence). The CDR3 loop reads CASSLGDNSYEQYF.

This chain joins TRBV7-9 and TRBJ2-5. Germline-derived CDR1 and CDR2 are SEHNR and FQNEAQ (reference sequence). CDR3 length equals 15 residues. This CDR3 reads CASSLDPGRQETQYF.

The CDR3 loop is CSAGPRDREGEETQYF. The chain has TRBV20-1 and TRBJ2-5; no DNA is available, so the TRBD1 call from TCRdb remains unchecked. The CDR3 consists of 16 residues. Germline V gives CDR1 DFQATT, CDR2 SNEGSKA (reference sequence).

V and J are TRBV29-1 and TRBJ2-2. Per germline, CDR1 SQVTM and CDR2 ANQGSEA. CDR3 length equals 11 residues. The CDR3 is CSVWKAGELFF.

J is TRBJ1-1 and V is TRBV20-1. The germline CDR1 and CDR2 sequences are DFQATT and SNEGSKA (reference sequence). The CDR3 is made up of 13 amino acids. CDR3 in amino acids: CSASADLNTEAFF.

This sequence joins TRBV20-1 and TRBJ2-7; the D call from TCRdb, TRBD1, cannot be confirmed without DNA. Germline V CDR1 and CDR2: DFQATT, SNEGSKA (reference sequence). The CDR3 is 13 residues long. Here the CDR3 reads CSAKGADSYEQYF.